This entry is about one T cell receptor (beta chain). Here immunoSEQ multiplex PCR was the method, and the copy in TCRdb shows in-frame clones only, minus some. This table has 200,000 to 250,000 clones, around 91% appearing once. This CDR3 contains 13 residues. The V and J ends lost 1 base and 0 bases respectively, with 3 bases between them. Germline lookup yields CDR1 MNHNS and CDR2 SASEGT. The sample belongs to a study of blood T cell repertoires in COVID-19. Study-level information: Acute and convalescent COVID-19 specimens originated in the United States, Italy and Spain. PBMCs, B-cell-depleted T cells, or T cells were the source of the cDNA or gDNA that made up the material.

Participants were aged about 18 to 89 years from approximately 25 US areas. The chain uses TRBV6-1 and TRBJ1-2; D is ambiguous. Sequencing used PBMCs or T cells enriched from blood (not recorded which). The receptor was isolated from a woman under 30 in a cohort exposed to, infected with or recovered from COVID-19 (not recorded which). The CDR3 DNA sequence: TGTGCCAGCAGTGAAGTTACTAACTATGGCTACACCTTC. Its translation is CASSEVTNYGYTF.